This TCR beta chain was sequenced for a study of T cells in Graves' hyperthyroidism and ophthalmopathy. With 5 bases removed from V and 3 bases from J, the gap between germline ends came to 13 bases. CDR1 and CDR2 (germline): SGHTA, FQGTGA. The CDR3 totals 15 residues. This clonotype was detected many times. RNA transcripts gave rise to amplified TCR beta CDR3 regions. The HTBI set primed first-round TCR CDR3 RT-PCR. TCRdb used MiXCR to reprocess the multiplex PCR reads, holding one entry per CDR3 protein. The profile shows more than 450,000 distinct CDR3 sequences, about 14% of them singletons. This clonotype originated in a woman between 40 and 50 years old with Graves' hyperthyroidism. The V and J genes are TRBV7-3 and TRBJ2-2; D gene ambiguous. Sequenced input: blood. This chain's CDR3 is CASSLDTGYTGELFF. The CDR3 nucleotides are TGTGCCAGCAGCCTCGACACCGGATACACCGGGGAGCTGTTTTTT.